The clone carrying this TCR beta chain came up many times. This record belongs to a study of metastatic and nonmetastatic thyroid tumors. Before thyroid surgery, none of the patients had received any treatment. TCRdb ran MiXCR on the PCR reads. This table holds approximately 65,000 clones, approximately 4% found once. Germline values: CDR1 DFQATT, CDR2 SNEGSKA (reference sequence). Germline trimming cut 0 bases from V and 2 bases from J; bases unmatched to any gene: 9. The length of the CDR3 is 17 residues. This clonotype was obtained from a female donor with papillary thyroid cancer or a benign thyroid nodule (not recorded which). Some clones in this sample may be carry-over from other donors' samples. The rearrangement joins TRBV20-1 to TRBJ2-3, with TRBD2 identical over 9 bases. The sample taken for sequencing was blood. Here the CDR3 reads CSAREGGASGVTDTQYF. The CDR3 DNA sequence: TGCAGTGCTAGAGAAGGAGGGGCTAGCGGGGTCACAGATACGCAGTATTTT.